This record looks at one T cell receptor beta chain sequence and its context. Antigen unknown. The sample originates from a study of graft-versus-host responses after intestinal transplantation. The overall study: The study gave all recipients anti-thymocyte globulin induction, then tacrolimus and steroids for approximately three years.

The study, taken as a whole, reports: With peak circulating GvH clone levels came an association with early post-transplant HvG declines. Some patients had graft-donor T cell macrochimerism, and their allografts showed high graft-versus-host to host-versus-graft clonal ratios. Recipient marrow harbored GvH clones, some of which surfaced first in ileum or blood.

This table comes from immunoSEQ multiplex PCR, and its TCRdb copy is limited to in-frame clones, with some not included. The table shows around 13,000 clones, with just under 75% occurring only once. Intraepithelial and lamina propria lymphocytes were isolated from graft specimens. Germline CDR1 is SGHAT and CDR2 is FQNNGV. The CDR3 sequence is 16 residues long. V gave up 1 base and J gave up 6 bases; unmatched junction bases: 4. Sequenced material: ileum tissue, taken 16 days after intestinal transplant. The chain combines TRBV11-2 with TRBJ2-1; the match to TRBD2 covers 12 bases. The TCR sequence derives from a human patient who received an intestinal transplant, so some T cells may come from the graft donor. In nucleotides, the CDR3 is TGTGCCAGCAGCTTAGGCCTAGCGGGAGGGCTCAATGAGCAGTTCTTC. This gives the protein CASSLGLAGGLNEQFF.